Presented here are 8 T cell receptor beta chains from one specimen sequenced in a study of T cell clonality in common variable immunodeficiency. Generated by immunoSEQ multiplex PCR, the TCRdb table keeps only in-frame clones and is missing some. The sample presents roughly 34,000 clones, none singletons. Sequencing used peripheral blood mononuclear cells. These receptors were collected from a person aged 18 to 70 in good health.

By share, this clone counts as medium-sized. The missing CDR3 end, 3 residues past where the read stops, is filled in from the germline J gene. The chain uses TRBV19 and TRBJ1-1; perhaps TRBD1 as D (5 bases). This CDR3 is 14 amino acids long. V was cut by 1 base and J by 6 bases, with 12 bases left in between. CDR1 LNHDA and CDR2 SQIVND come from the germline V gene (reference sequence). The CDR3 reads CASSIGARRAEAFF. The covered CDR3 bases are TGTGCCAGTAGTATAGGGGCTCGCAGGGCTGAA.

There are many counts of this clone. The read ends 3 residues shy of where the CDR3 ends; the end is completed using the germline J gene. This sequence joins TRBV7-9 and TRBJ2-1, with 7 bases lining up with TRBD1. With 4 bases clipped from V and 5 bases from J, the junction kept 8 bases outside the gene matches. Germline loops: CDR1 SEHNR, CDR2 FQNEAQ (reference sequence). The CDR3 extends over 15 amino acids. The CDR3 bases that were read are TGTGCCAGCAGCTCTAGACAGGGAATAGACAATGAG. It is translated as CASSSRQGIDNE. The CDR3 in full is CASSSRQGIDNEQFF.

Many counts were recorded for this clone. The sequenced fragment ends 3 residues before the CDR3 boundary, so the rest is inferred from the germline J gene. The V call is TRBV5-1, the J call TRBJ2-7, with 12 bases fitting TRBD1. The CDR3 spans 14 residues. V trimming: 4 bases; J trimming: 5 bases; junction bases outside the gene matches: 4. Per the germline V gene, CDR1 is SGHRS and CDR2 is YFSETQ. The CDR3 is CASSRGTGGNEQYF. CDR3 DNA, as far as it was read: TGCGCCAGCAGCCGCGGGACAGGGGGCAACGAG.

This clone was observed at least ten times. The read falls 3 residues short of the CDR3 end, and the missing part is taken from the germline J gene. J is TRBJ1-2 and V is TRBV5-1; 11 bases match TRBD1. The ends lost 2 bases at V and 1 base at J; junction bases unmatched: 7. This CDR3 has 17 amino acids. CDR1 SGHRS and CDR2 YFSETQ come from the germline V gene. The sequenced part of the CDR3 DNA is TGCGCCAGCAGCTTCCGGACAGGGGGCGGCCTTAACTATGGC. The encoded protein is CASSFRTGGGLNYG. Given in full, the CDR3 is CASSFRTGGGLNYGYTF.

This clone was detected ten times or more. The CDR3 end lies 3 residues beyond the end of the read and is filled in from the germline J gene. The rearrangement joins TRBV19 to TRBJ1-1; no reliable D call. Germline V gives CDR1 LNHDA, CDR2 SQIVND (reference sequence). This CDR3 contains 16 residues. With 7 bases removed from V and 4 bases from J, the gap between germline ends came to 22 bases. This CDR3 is CASTAGSTFTVTEAFF. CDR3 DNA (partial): TGTGCCAGTACCGCGGGGAGTACATTTACGGTCACTGAA.

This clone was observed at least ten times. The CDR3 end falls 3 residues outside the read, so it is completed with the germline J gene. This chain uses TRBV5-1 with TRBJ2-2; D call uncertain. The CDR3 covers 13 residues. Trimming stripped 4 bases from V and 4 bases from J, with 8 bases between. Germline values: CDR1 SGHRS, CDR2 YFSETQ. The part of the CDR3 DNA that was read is TGCGCCAGCAGCCAGACAACCACCGGGGAG. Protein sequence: CASSQTTTGE. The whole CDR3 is CASSQTTTGELFF.

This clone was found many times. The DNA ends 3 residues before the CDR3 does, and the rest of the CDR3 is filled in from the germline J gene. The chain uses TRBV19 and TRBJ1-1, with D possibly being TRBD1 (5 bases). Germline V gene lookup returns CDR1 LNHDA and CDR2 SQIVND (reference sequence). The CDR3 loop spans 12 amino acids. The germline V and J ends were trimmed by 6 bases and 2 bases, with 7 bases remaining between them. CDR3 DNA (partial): TGTGCCAGTAGGGGGGGTAACACTGAA. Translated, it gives CASRGGNTE. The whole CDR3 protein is CASRGGNTEAFF.

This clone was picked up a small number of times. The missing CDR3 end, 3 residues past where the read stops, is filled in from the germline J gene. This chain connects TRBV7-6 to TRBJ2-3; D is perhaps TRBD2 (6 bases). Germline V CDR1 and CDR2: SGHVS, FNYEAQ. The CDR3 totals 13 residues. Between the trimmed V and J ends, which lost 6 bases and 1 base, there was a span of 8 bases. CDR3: CASRVAGTDTQYF. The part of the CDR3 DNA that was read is TGTGCCAGCAGGGTAGCGGGCACAGATACG.